This entry concerns a single T cell receptor beta chain. Trimming took 10 bases from V and 2 from J, leaving 15 bases between them. The V gene's germline CDR1 is SGHAT and CDR2 FQNNGV. The CDR3 contains 13 residues. Method: immunoSEQ multiplex PCR; TCRdb's copy keeps in-frame clones and lacks some. The top ten hold approximately 1.9% of the sample, which has over 85,000 clones, roughly 92% seen once. The data derive from a study of blood T cell repertoires in COVID-19. Study background: Sources were T cells, B-cell-depleted T cells, or PBMCs; the material itself was cDNA or gDNA.

Material: peripheral blood. The gene calls are TRBV11-2 and TRBJ2-7, with D perhaps TRBD2 (6 bases). The clonotype originates from a woman in her fifties or sixties with COVID-19, enrolled during active disease. The CDR3 here is CATKPWGAYEQYF. DNA for the CDR3: TGTGCCACCAAGCCTTGGGGGGCCTACGAGCAGTACTTC.